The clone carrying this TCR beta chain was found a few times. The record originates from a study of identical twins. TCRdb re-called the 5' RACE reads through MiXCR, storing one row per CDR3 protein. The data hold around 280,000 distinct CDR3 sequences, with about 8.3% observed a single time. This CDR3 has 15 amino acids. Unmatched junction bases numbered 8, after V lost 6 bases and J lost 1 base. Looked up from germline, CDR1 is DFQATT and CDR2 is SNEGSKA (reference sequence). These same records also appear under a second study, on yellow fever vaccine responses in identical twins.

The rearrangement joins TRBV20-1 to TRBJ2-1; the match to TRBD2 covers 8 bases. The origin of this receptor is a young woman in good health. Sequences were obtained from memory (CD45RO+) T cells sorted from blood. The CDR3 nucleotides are TGCAGTGCCCAGAAACTAGCGGCTTCCTACAATGAGCAGTTCTTC. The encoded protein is CSAQKLAASYNEQFF.